The 21 T cell receptor beta chains reported below all come from one sample, sequenced in a study of identical twins. TCRdb redid the calling of the 5' RACE reads with MiXCR, one entry per CDR3 protein. The sample comprises approximately 1.8 million distinct CDR3 sequences, under 35% of which are singletons, and 0.27% rests with the top ten. Material: cord blood. The receptors come from a newborn girl in good health.

In its sample, this clonotype was seen a few times. This chain joins TRBV9 and TRBJ2-7; 7 positions agree with TRBD1. Germline values: CDR1 SGDLS, CDR2 YYNGEE. Losses at the gene ends were 2 bases for V and 5 bases for J; bases not matched to a gene: 4. CDR3 size: 13 residues. DNA for the CDR3: TGTGCCAGCAGCGTGACAGGGCGCGACGAGCAGTACTTC. As protein: CASSVTGRDEQYF.

This clonotype was recorded a few times. The gene calls are TRBV7-9 and TRBJ1-2; D not certain. The germline gives CDR1 SEHNR, CDR2 FQNEAQ (reference sequence). Deletions cut 3 bases from V and 8 bases from J, with 13 bases between. This CDR3 comprises 13 residues. The DNA of the CDR3 is TGTGCCAGCAGCTTTCCCGGGAATGGGGGCTACACCTTC. It encodes CASSFPGNGGYTF. The whole variable domain, remainder taken from reference TRBV7-9 and TRBJ1-2, is DTGVSQNPRHKITKRGQNVTFRCDPISEHNRLYWYRQTLGQGPEFLTYFQNEAQLEKSRLLSDRFSAERPKGSFSTLEIQRTEQGDSAMYLCASSFPGNGGYTFGSGTRLTVV.

The chain carries TRBV29-1 and TRBJ2-7, with 12 bases fitting TRBD2. V dropped 4 bases and J dropped 7; count of bases not matched to a gene: 17. Germline CDR1 is SQVTM and CDR2 is ANQGSEA. This CDR3 region has 17 residues. CDR3 sequence: CSVAPNPSGRAYNEQYF. As DNA, the CDR3 is TGCAGCGTTGCACCTAACCCTAGCGGGAGGGCCTACAATGAGCAGTACTTC.

This clonotype was observed a few times. J is TRBJ2-3 and V is TRBV20-1; 13 bases fit TRBD2. The germline V gene has CDR1 DFQATT and CDR2 SNEGSKA (reference sequence). V lost 0 bases to trimming and J lost 3 bases; unmatched junction nucleotides: 3. This CDR3 region has 16 residues. The CDR3 coding sequence is TGCAGTGCTAGAGAACCGACTAGCGGGGGGACAGATACGCAGTATTTT. Translation: CSAREPTSGGTDTQYF.

This chain uses TRBV10-3 with TRBJ1-2; maybe TRBD1 (6 bases). V dropped 0 bases and J dropped 5 bases, with 13 bases sitting between them. CDR3 length: 15 residues. Per germline, CDR1 ENHRY and CDR2 SYGVKD. The CDR3 coding sequence is TGTGCCATCAGTGAGTCGGGGGGCAGCGGTTATGGCTACACCTTC. Translation: CAISESGGSGYGYTF.

This chain uses TRBV7-9 with TRBJ2-7; possible D gene TRBD2, 6 bases. Looked up from germline, CDR1 is SEHNR and CDR2 is FQNEAQ (reference sequence). The CDR3 extends over 13 amino acids. V was clipped by 3 bases and J by 3 bases, with 9 bases between them. CDR3 in amino acids: CASSFGLNYEQYF. CDR3 bases: TGTGCCAGCAGCTTTGGACTAAACTACGAGCAGTACTTC.

This clonotype has at least ten counts. CDR3 nucleotide sequence: TGTGCCGTCCAGAAAACCCTCCGACTAGCGGGAGGGACTAGCACAGATACGCAGTATTTT. Amino acids: CAVQKTLRLAGGTSTDTQYF. The chain has TRBV10-3 and TRBJ2-3; TRBD2 agrees at 14 bases. The CDR3 contains 20 residues. V trimming: 11 bases; J trimming: 0 bases; junction bases outside the gene matches: 19. In germline, CDR1 is ENHRY, CDR2 SYGVKD.

About this clonotype itself: At one end the junction does not follow the germline gene, possibly because of a read error. The chain combines TRBV27 with TRBJ2-7; no clear D gene. Germline lookup yields CDR1 MNHEY and CDR2 SMNVEV (reference sequence). The CDR3 extends over 16 amino acids. The CDR3 nucleotides read TGTGCCAGCAGTTTATCGCCGCAGATTAACCCCTACGAGCTGTACTTC. Amino acids: CASSLSPQINPYELYF.

The V and J genes are TRBV12-3 or TRBV12-4 and TRBJ2-2; D call uncertain. The V gene lost 2 bases and the J gene lost 3 bases, with 7 bases spanning the gap. The CDR3 length is 14 residues. The DNA for the CDR3 is TGTGCCAGCAGTTTACATGGAGACACCGGGGAGCTGTTTTTT. Translated, it gives CASSLHGDTGELFF.

This clonotype was observed a handful of times. This sequence joins TRBV27 and TRBJ2-7, with a weak D call TRBD2 (5 bases). Germline V gene sequence: CDR1 MNHEY, CDR2 SMNVEV (reference sequence). The CDR3 is 18 amino acids. Trimming removed 5 bases from V and 3 bases from J, with 26 bases in between. As DNA, the CDR3 is TGTGCCAGCAGTCCAAAGCGGCCGATCTCGCGGGTAGACTACGAGCAGTACTTC. Its translation: CASSPKRPISRVDYEQYF.

As concerns this clonotype: A read error may be the cause here, since a much bigger clone is one base away. J is TRBJ2-4 and V is TRBV29-1; unclear D gene. Judging by the DNA end, TRBJ2-7 fits better; the J call may be wrong. Germline values: CDR1 SQVTM, CDR2 ANQGSEA. The CDR3 contains 12 residues. The CDR3 spells CSVEDGYFEQYF. The CDR3 nucleotides are TGCAGCGTTGAAGACGGGTATTTCGAGCAGTACTTC.

The chain joins TRBV28 to TRBJ2-4; possibly TRBD2 for D (6 bases). The CDR3 consists of 13 residues. V was clipped by 0 bases and J by 13 bases, with 13 bases between them. Looked up from germline, CDR1 is MDHEN and CDR2 is SYDVKM. CDR3 region: CASSLWRGYVQYF. The CDR3, as DNA: TGTGCCAGCAGTTTATGGCGGGGCTACGTGCAGTACTTC.

This clonotype came up a few times. The gene calls are TRBV28 and TRBJ1-2, with 8 bases lining up with TRBD1. Per germline, CDR1 MDHEN and CDR2 SYDVKM. V shed 4 bases and J 5 bases; nucleotides not matched to a gene: 12. The CDR3 consists of 16 residues. The CDR3 DNA reads TGTGCCAGCAGTTCGATACAGACAGGGGAGGGGTATGGCTACACCTTC. This translates into CASSSIQTGEGYGYTF.

V and J are TRBV30 and TRBJ2-7; weak D call: TRBD1 (6 bases). The CDR3 consists of 14 residues. Trimming cost V 0 bases and J 0 bases, with 9 bases left between them. The germline CDR1 and CDR2 sequences are GTSNPN and SVGIG (reference sequence). The CDR3 DNA follows: TGTGCCTGGAGTGTACGGGACAACTCCTACGAGCAGTACTTC. Translated, it gives CAWSVRDNSYEQYF. The full variable domain, rest sourced from reference TRBV30 and TRBJ2-7, is SQTIHQWPATLVQPVGSPLSLECTVEGTSNPNLYWYRQAAGRGLQLLFYSVGIGQISSEVPQNLSASRPQDRQFILSSKKLLLSDSGFYLCAWSVRDNSYEQYFGPGTRLTVT.

This clonotype turned up a few times. The chain has TRBV18 and TRBJ1-5; D is unclear. The CDR3 extends over 13 amino acids. The V end was cut by 2 bases, the J end by 6 bases, with 8 bases between. The germline V gene has CDR1 KGHSH and CDR2 LQKENI. CDR3 loop: CASSPSSGQPQHF. The CDR3 DNA reads TGTGCCAGCTCACCAAGCTCGGGTCAGCCCCAGCATTTT.

This clonotype was picked up a small number of times. This rearrangement joins TRBV3-1 to TRBJ2-5; 11 nucleotides match TRBD2. The CDR3 runs 16 residues. CDR1 and CDR2 from the germline V gene are LGHDT and YNNKEL (reference sequence). V shed 4 bases, J shed 4 bases, and the junction held 8 bases outside the gene matches. CDR3 sequence reads: CASSPPLAGVGETQYF. DNA of the CDR3: TGTGCCAGCAGCCCTCCACTAGCGGGAGTTGGAGAGACCCAGTACTTC.

This clonotype was observed a few times. CDR3 sequence: CSANFDRKSEAFF. In DNA, the CDR3 is TGCAGTGCTAACTTCGACAGGAAGTCTGAAGCTTTCTTT. This chain uses TRBV20-1 with TRBJ1-1, with D tentatively TRBD1 (6 bases). CDR3 length equals 13 residues. Deletions cut 4 bases from V and 6 bases from J, with 15 bases between. Germline V CDR1 and CDR2: DFQATT, SNEGSKA (reference sequence).

The CDR3 reads CASRGTGRNTEAFF. The CDR3 DNA follows: TGTGCCAGCAGGGGGACAGGGAGGAACACTGAAGCTTTCTTT. The J gene is TRBJ1-1, the V gene TRBV12-3 or TRBV12-4, with TRBD1 matching over 9 bases. The CDR3 length is 14 residues. V lost 6 bases to trimming and J lost 1 base; unmatched junction nucleotides: 3.

The chain is built from TRBV4-2 and TRBJ1-6; 8 bases align to TRBD1. The V segment lost 1 base and the J segment 8 bases; nucleotides outside the gene matches: 16. The CDR3 is made up of 19 amino acids. Germline lookup yields CDR1 LGHNA and CDR2 YNFKEQ. As DNA, the CDR3 is TGTGCCAGCAGCCAAGCGACCCTCCCGGACAGGGAAGGGCATTCACCCCTCCACTTT. It encodes CASSQATLPDREGHSPLHF.

In its sample, this clonotype was seen a few times. The V and J genes are TRBV7-2 and TRBJ2-7, with D perhaps TRBD1 (6 bases). The CDR3 runs to 18 residues. V lost 4 bases to trimming and J lost 0 bases, with 22 bases between them. The germline gives CDR1 SGHTA, CDR2 FQGNSA. DNA of the CDR3: TGTGCCAGCAGCTCAGAACAGGGTATAATCCCAAGCTCCTACGAGCAGTACTTC. It yields the protein CASSSEQGIIPSSYEQYF.

J is TRBJ2-6 and V is TRBV9; no firm D call. CDR3 length equals 15 residues. The V gene lost 0 bases and the J gene lost 4 bases, with 8 bases spanning the gap. Looked up from germline, CDR1 is SGDLS and CDR2 is YYNGEE. The CDR3 loop reads CASSVVGNGANVLTF. DNA for the CDR3: TGTGCCAGCAGCGTAGTAGGGAACGGGGCCAACGTCCTGACTTTC.